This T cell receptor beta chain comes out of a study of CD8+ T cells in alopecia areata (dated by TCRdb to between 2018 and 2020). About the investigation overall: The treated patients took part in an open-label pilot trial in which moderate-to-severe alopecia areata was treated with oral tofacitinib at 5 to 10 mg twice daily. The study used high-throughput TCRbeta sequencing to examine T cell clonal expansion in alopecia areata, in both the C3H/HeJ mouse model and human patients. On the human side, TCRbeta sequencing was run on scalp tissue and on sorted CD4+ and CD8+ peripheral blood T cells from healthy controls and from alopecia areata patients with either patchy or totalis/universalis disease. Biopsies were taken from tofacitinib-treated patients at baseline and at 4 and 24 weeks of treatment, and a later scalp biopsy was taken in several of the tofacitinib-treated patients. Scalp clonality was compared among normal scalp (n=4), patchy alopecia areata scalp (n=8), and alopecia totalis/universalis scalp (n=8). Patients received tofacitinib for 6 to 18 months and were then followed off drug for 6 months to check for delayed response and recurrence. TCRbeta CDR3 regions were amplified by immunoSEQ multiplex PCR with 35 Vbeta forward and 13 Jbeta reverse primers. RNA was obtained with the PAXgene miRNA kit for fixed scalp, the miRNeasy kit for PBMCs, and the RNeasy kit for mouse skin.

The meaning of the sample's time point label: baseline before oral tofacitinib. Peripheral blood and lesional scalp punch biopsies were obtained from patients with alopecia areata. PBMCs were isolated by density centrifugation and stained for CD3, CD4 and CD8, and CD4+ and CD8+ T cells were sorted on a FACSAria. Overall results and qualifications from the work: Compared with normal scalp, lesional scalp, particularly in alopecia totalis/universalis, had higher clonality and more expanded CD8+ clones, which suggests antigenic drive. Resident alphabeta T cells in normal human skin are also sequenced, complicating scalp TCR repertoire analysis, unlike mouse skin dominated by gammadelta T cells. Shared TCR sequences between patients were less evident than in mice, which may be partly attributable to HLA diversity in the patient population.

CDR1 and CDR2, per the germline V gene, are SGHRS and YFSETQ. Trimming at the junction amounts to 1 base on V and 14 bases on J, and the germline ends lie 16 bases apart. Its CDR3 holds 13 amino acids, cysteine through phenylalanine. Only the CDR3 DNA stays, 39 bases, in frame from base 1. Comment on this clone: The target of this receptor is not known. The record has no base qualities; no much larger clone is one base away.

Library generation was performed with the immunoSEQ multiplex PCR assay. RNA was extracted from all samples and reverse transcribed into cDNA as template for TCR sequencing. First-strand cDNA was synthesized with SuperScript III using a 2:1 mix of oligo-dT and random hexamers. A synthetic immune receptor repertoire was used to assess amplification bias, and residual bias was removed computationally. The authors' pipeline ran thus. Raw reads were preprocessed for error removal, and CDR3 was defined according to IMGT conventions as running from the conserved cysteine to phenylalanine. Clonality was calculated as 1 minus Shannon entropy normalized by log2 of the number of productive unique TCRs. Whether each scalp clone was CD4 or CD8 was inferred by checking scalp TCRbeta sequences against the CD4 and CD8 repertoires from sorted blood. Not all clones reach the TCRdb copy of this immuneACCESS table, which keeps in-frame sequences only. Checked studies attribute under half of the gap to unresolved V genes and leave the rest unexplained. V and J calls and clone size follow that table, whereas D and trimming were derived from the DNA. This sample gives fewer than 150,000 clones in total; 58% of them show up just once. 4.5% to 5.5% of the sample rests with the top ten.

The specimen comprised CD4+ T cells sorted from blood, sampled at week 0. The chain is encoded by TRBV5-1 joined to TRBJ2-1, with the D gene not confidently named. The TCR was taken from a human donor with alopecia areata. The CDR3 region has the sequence CASSLNPGSREFF. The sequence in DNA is TGCGCCAGCAGCTTGAATCCCGGGTCCCGGGAGTTCTTC.